Each of the 17 T cell receptor beta chains below was sequenced from the same sample in a study of blood T cell repertoires in COVID-19. Data came from immunoSEQ multiplex PCR; TCRdb stores just in-frame clones and leaves some out. The sample includes 350,000 to 450,000 clones, approximately 91% of them seen just once. Sequencing was carried out using peripheral blood. The receptors shown here come from a woman aged 40 to 50 with COVID-19, enrolled during active disease.

This clone appeared once. The rearrangement uses TRBV4-1 and TRBJ1-5; 7 bases match TRBD1. The junction had 3 bases not matched to a gene; V was cut back by 1 base and J by 3 bases. The V gene's germline CDR1 is MGHRA and CDR2 YSYEKL. This CDR3 has 15 residues. CDR3 DNA sequence: TGCGCCAGCAGCCAAGGACAGGGAACCAATCAGCCCCAGCATTTT. Protein sequence: CASSQGQGTNQPQHF.

V is TRBV7-9 and J is TRBJ1-5; 9 bases are shared with TRBD1. This CDR3 spans 17 amino acids. Germline values: CDR1 SEHNR, CDR2 FQNEAQ (reference sequence). V lost 1 base to trimming and J lost 6 bases; unmatched junction nucleotides: 10. The CDR3 DNA follows: TGTGCCAGCAGCTTAGTGATCGGGACAGGGTTAGGTCAGCCCCAGCATTTT. It translates to CASSLVIGTGLGQPQHF.

The gene calls are TRBV27 and TRBJ1-5, with 7 bases matching TRBD1. Germline V gives CDR1 MNHEY, CDR2 SMNVEV (reference sequence). The CDR3 covers 15 residues. Unmatched junction bases numbered 8, after V lost 7 bases and J lost 2 bases. The CDR3 sequence: CASTSGTVGNQPQHF. The CDR3, as DNA: TGTGCCAGCACCTCCGGGACAGTTGGCAATCAGCCCCAGCATTTT.

This clone was picked up one time. The gene calls are TRBV7-8 and TRBJ2-3; 10 bases match TRBD2. The trim removed 5 bases at V and 2 bases at J, leaving 13 bases unmatched. CDR1 and CDR2 from the germline V gene are SGHVS and FQNEAQ. The CDR3 is 18 residues long. CDR3 loop: CASSPGGLAGVNTDTQYF. CDR3 nucleotide sequence: TGTGCCAGCAGCCCGGGAGGGCTAGCGGGAGTAAACACAGATACGCAGTATTTT.

This rearrangement joins TRBV29-1 to TRBJ2-7; D possibly corresponds to TRBD1 (6 bases). Trimming cost V 4 bases and J 2 bases, with 12 bases left between them. The CDR3 extends over 13 amino acids. Looked up from germline, CDR1 is SQVTM and CDR2 is ANQGSEA. CDR3 sequence (DNA): TGCAGCGTTGCACAGGGATTCCCCTACGAGCAGTACTTC. Encoded protein: CSVAQGFPYEQYF.

CDR3 region: CASSLTSGRINTGELFF. CDR3 coding DNA: TGTGCCAGCAGTTTAACTAGCGGGAGGATCAACACCGGGGAGCTGTTTTTT. This sequence joins TRBV27 and TRBJ2-2, with 12 bases lining up with TRBD2. The trim removed 2 bases at V and 2 bases at J, leaving 3 bases unmatched. Germline CDR1 MNHEY, CDR2 SMNVEV (reference sequence). This CDR3 contains 17 residues.

This chain connects TRBV10-3 to TRBJ2-5; 12 nucleotides match TRBD2. With 5 bases clipped from V and 4 bases from J, the junction kept 5 bases outside the gene matches. CDR1 is ENHRY and CDR2 is SYGVKD in the germline V gene. This CDR3 has 15 amino acids. The CDR3 sequence is CAISLLAGGLETQYF. The CDR3 DNA is TGTGCCATCAGTTTACTAGCGGGAGGTTTAGAGACCCAGTACTTC.

V and J are TRBV29-1 and TRBJ1-1; D gene ambiguous. Looked up from germline, CDR1 is SQVTM and CDR2 is ANQGSEA. Trimming took off 4 bases at V and 1 base at J, with 13 bases between the two ends. This CDR3 is 14 amino acids long. The chain's CDR3 is CSVGFLQQNTEAFF. The CDR3 DNA reads TGCAGCGTTGGGTTTCTACAGCAGAACACTGAAGCTTTCTTT.

This clone has only one observation. This chain connects TRBV19 to TRBJ1-6, with D unresolved. The CDR3 sequence is 12 residues long. CDR1 is LNHDA and CDR2 is SQIVND in the germline V gene (reference sequence). Deletions cut 4 bases from V and 9 bases from J, with 7 bases between. The chain's CDR3 is CASSSLLSPLHF. CDR3 DNA sequence: TGTGCCAGTAGTAGTCTCCTTTCACCCCTCCACTTT.

This chain uses TRBV19 with TRBJ1-2; D gene unclear. The V end lost 5 bases, the J end lost 4 bases, and 23 bases lay between the germline ends. The CDR3 consists of 17 residues. Germline-derived CDR1 and CDR2 are LNHDA and SQIVND (reference sequence). CDR3 in DNA: TGTGCCAGTAGTTCCGGCCAGGTGGGAGGAACCTCCTATGGCTACACCTTC. Encoded protein: CASSSGQVGGTSYGYTF. The variable domain in full, completed from reference TRBV19 and TRBJ1-2, reads DGGITQSPKYLFRKEGQNVTLSCEQNLNHDAMYWYRQDPGQGLRLIYYSQIVNDFQKGDIAEGYSVSREKKESFPLTVTSAQKNPTAFYLCASSSGQVGGTSYGYTFGSGTRLTVV.

This chain links TRBV19 with TRBJ2-2, with 8 nucleotides matching TRBD1. There are 15 residues in the CDR3. V dropped 5 bases and J dropped 4; count of bases not matched to a gene: 6. Germline CDR1 is LNHDA and CDR2 is SQIVND (reference sequence). Here the CDR3 DNA reads TGTGCCAGTAGTCTTCAGGGGGCTATCACCGGGGAGCTGTTTTTT. Residues: CASSLQGAITGELFF.

The chain recombines TRBV7-9 with TRBJ1-4; 7 bases are a match to TRBD1. This CDR3 spans 14 amino acids. The germline V gene has CDR1 SEHNR and CDR2 FQNEAQ (reference sequence). V gave up 5 bases and J gave up 8 bases; unmatched junction bases: 8. The CDR3 coding sequence is TGTGCCAGCAGCATCCAGGGGGTGGGGGAAAAACTGTTTTTT. Protein product: CASSIQGVGEKLFF.

J is TRBJ2-3 and V is TRBV24-1, with 10 bases that match TRBD2. Germline CDR1 KGHDR, CDR2 SFDVKD. Trimming took 9 bases from V and 3 from J; bases not matched to a gene: 11. The CDR3 has 16 amino acids. The CDR3 protein is CATGVPAGGETDTQYF. The CDR3 coding sequence is TGTGCCACCGGAGTTCCAGCGGGGGGGGAGACAGATACGCAGTATTTT.

The rearrangement uses TRBV11-3 and TRBJ1-1; tentatively, D is TRBD1 (5 bases). Germline values: CDR1 SGHNT, CDR2 YENEEA. The CDR3 has 13 amino acids. The V and J ends lost 3 bases and 3 bases respectively, with 8 bases between them. In DNA form, the CDR3 reads TGTGCCAGCAGCTTCGGGGGTTACACTGAAGCTTTCTTT. Translated: CASSFGGYTEAFF.

The chain has TRBV19 and TRBJ2-3; 7 nucleotides align to TRBD2. Germline CDR1 reads LNHDA; CDR2 reads SQIVND (reference sequence). The CDR3 is 16 amino acids. Unmatched junction bases numbered 4, after V lost 0 bases and J lost 1 base. In DNA, the CDR3 is TGTGCCAGTAGTATAGACGGCGGGAGCGGCACAGATACGCAGTATTTT. Translated: CASSIDGGSGTDTQYF.

The chain is built from TRBV10-3 and TRBJ2-2; 8 bases are a match to TRBD2. CDR1 is ENHRY and CDR2 is SYGVKD in the germline V gene. With 11 bases clipped from V and 0 bases from J, the junction kept 8 bases outside the gene matches. The CDR3 consists of 15 residues. The CDR3 region has the DNA TGTGCCGTGGGTAGCGGGGTATCGAACACCGGGGAGCTGTTTTTT. The encoded protein is CAVGSGVSNTGELFF.

This sequence joins TRBV12-3 or TRBV12-4 and TRBJ1-2, with D possibly matching TRBD1 (6 bases). Trimming removed 6 bases at V and 7 bases at J, with 12 bases between. The CDR3 loop spans 12 amino acids. The CDR3 sequence is CASSFQGIGYTF. The CDR3 DNA is TGTGCCAGCAGCTTCCAGGGGATTGGCTACACCTTC.